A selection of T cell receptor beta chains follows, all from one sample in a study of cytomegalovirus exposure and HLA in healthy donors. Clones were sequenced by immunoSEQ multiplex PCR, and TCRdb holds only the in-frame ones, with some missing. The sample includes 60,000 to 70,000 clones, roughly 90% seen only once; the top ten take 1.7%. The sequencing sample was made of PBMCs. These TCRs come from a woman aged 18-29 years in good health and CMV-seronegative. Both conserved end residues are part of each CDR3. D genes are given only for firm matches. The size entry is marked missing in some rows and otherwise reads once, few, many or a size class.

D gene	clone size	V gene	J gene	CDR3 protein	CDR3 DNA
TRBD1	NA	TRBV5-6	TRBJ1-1	CASSFDRGGDTEAFF	TGTGCCAGCAGCTTCGACAGGGGAGGGGACACTGAAGCTTTCTTT
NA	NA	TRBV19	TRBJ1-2	CASRYGGPYGYTF	TGTGCCAGTAGGTACGGAGGGCCCTATGGCTACACCTTC
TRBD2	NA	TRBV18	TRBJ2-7	CASSPGTSGTYEQYF	TGTGCCAGCTCGCCCGGGACTAGTGGTACCTACGAGCAGTACTTC
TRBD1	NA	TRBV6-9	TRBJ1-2	CASSLTGERVGYTF	TGTGCCAGCAGTTTGACAGGGGAGAGAGTTGGCTACACCTTC
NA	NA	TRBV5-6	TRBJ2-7	CASSYRGIHEQYF	TGTGCCAGCAGTTACCGGGGGATCCACGAGCAGTACTTC
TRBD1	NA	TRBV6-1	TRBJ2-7	CASGEGTGSFFEQYF	TGTGCCAGCGGAGAAGGGACAGGGAGTTTTTTTGAGCAGTACTTC
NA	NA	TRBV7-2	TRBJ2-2	CASSLGTRELFF	TGTGCCAGCAGCTTAGGGACTAGGGAGCTGTTTTTT
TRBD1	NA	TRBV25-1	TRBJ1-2	CASSDRGVGTGYYTF	TGTGCCAGCAGTGACCGGGGGGTCGGGACAGGGTACTACACCTTC
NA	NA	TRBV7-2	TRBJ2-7	CASNRDWTAREQYF	TGTGCCAGCAACCGAGACTGGACAGCTCGCGAGCAGTACTTC
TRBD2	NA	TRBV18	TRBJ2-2	CASSLTPGLASGELFF	TGTGCCAGCTCACTGACCCCGGGACTAGCGTCCGGGGAGCTGTTTTTT
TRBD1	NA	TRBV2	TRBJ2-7	CASLYLSTGAYEQYF	TGTGCCAGCTTATACTTGTCGACAGGGGCCTACGAGCAGTACTTC
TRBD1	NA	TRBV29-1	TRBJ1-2	CSSLQGGSEGYTF	TGCAGCTCCCTCCAGGGGGGATCGGAGGGCTACACCTTC
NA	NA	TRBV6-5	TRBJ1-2	CASSYSPRDYGYTF	TGTGCCAGCAGTTACTCGCCCAGGGACTATGGCTACACCTTC
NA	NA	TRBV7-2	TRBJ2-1	CASSAQRLEYNEQFF	TGTGCCAGCAGCGCCCAGCGTCTTGAATACAATGAGCAGTTCTTC
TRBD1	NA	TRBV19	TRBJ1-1	CASSTKTGVTEAFF	TGTGCCAGTAGTACAAAGACAGGGGTCACTGAAGCTTTCTTT
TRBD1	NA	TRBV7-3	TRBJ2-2	CASSVDRAHGELFF	TGTGCCAGCAGCGTAGACAGGGCTCACGGGGAGCTGTTTTTT
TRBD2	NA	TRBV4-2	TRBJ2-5	CASSQGTSGGGETQYF	TGTGCCAGCAGCCAGGGGACTAGCGGGGGCGGAGAGACCCAGTACTTC
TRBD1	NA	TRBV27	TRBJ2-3	CASSLTQGAFADTQYF	TGTGCCAGCAGTTTAACACAGGGGGCTTTCGCAGATACGCAGTATTTT
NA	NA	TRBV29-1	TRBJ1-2	CSVESNYGYTF	TGCAGCGTTGAGTCAAACTATGGCTACACCTTC
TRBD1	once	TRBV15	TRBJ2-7	CATSRDRGQGAYEQYF	TGTGCCACCAGCAGAGATCGGGGACAGGGGGCCTACGAGCAGTACTTC
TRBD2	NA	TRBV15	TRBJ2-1	CATSRIPGSGGVYNEQFF	TGTGCCACCAGCAGAATCCCTGGGAGCGGGGGCGTCTACAATGAGCAGTTCTTC
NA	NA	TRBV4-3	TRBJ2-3	CASSQDVDRGIAGAIADTQYF	TGCGCCAGCAGCCAAGATGTAGACAGGGGAATAGCGGGTGCAATAGCAGATACGCAGTATTTT
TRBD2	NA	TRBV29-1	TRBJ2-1	CSVEEASGNSYNEQFF	TGCAGCGTTGAAGAGGCTAGCGGGAACTCCTACAATGAGCAGTTCTTC
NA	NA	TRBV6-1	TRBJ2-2	CASSEQQGNTGELFF	TGTGCCAGCAGTGAGCAACAGGGGAACACCGGGGAGCTGTTTTTT
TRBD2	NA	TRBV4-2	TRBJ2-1	CASTQIIGTSAYEQFF	TGTGCCAGCACCCAAATTATCGGGACTAGCGCCTATGAGCAGTTCTTC
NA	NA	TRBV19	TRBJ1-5	CASRGQFNQPQHF	TGTGCCAGTCGGGGTCAGTTTAATCAGCCCCAGCATTTT
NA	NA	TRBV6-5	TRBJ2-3	CASSPLGASTDTQYF	TGTGCCAGCTCCCCCCTGGGAGCCTCCACAGATACGCAGTATTTT
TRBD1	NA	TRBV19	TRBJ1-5	CASRLTGISNQPQHF	TGTGCCAGTAGACTGACAGGGATTAGCAATCAGCCCCAGCATTTT